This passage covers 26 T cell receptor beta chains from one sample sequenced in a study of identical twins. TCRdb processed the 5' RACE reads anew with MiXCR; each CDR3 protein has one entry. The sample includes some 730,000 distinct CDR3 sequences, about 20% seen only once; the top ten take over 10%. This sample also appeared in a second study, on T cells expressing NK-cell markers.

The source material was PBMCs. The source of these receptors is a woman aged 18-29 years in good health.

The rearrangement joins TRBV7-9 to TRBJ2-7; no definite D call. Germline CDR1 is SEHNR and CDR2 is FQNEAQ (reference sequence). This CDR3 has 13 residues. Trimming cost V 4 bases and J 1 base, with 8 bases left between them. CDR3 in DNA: TGTGCCAGCAGCTACGACATATCCTACGAGCAGTACTTC. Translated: CASSYDISYEQYF.

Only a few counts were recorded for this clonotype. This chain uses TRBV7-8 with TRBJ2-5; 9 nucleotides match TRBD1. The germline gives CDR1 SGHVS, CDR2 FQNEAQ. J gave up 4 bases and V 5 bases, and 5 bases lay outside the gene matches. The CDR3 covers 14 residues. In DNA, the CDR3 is TGTGCCAGCAGCCCCGGGACAGGGACAGAGACCCAGTACTTC. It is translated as CASSPGTGTETQYF. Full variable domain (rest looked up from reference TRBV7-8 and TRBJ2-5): GAGVSQSPRYKVAKRGQDVALRCDPISGHVSLFWYQQALGQGPEFLTYFQNEAQLDKSGLPSDRFFAERPEGSVSTLKIQRTQQEDSAVYLCASSPGTGTETQYFGPGTRLLVL.

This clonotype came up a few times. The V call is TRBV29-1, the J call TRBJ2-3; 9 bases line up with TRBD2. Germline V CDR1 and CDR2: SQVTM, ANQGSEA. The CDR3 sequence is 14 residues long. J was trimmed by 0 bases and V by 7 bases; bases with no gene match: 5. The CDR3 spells CSAKTSGSTDTQYF. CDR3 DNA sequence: TGCAGCGCTAAGACTAGCGGAAGCACAGATACGCAGTATTTT.

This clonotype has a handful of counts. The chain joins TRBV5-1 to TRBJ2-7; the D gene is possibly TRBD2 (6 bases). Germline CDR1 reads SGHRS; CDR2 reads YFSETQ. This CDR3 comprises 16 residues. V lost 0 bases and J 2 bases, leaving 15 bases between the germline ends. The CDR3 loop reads CASSLGNGRPTYEQYF. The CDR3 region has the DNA TGCGCCAGCAGCTTGGGGAACGGGAGACCGACCTACGAGCAGTACTTC.

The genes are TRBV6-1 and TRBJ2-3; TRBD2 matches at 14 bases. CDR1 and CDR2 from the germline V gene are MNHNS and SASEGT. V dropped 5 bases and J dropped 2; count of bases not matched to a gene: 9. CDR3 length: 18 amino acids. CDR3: CASSPGTSGGPDTDTQYF. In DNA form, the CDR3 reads TGTGCCAGCAGTCCCGGGACTAGCGGGGGCCCCGACACAGATACGCAGTATTTT.

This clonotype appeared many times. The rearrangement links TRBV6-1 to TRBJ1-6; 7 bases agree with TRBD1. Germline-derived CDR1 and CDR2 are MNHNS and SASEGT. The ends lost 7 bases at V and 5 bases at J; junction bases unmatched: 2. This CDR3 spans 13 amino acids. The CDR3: CASTTGNNSPLHF. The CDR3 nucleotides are TGTGCCAGCACGACAGGGAATAATTCACCCCTCCACTTT.

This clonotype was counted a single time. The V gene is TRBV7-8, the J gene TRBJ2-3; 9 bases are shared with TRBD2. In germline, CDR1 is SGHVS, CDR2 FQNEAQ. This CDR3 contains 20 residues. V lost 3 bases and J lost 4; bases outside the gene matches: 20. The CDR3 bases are TGTGCCAGCAGCTTCCCGAGGGGGGTTGCGGGAGGGCCAAGGTCAGATACGCAGTATTTT. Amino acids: CASSFPRGVAGGPRSDTQYF.

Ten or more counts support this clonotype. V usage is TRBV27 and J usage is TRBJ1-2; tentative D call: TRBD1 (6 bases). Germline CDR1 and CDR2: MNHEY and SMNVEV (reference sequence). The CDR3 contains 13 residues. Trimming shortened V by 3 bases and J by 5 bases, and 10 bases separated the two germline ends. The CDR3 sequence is CASSFGGIYGYTF. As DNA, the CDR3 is TGTGCCAGCAGTTTCGGGGGCATATATGGCTACACCTTC.

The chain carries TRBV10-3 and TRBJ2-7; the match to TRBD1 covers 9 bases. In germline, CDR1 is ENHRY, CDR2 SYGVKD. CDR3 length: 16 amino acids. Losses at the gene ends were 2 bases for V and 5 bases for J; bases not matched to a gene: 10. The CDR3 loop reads CAISEGETGQGNEQYF. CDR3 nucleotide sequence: TGTGCCATCAGTGAGGGGGAAACAGGACAGGGGAACGAGCAGTACTTC.

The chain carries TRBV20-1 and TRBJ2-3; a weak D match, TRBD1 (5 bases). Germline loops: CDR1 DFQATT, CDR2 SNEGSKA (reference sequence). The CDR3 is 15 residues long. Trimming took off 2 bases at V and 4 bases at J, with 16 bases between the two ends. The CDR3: CSARSQGPHPDTQYF. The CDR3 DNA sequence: TGCAGTGCTAGATCTCAGGGCCCCCACCCAGATACGCAGTATTTT.

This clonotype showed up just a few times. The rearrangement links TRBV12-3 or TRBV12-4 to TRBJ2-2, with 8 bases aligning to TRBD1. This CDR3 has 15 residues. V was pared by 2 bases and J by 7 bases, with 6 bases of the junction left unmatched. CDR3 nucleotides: TGTGCCAGCAGTTTATCAGGGGGCCTGGTCGGGGAGCTGTTTTTT. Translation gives CASSLSGGLVGELFF.

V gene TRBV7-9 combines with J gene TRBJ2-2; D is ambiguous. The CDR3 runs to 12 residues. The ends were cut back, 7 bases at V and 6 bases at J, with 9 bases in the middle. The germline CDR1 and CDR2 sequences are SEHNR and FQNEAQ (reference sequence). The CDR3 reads CASTFVPGELFF. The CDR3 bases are TGTGCCAGCACCTTCGTCCCCGGGGAGCTGTTTTTT.

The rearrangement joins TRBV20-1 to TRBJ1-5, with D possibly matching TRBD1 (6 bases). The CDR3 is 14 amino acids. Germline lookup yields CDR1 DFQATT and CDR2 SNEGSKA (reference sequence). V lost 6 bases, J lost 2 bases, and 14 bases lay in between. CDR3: CSARGGDGNQPQHF. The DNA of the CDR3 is TGCAGTGCCAGGGGCGGGGATGGCAATCAGCCCCAGCATTTT.

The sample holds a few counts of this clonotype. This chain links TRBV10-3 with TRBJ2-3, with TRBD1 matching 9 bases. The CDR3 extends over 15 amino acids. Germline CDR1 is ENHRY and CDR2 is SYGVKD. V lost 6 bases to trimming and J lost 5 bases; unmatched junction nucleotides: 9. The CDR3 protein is CAISGTGWAIDTQYF. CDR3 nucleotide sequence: TGTGCCATCAGCGGGACAGGGTGGGCCATAGATACGCAGTATTTT.

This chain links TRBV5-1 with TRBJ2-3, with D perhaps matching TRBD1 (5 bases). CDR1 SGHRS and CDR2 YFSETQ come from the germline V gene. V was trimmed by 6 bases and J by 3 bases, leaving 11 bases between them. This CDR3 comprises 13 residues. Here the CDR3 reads CASNPDSTDTQYF. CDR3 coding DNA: TGCGCCAGCAACCCCGACAGTACAGATACGCAGTATTTT.

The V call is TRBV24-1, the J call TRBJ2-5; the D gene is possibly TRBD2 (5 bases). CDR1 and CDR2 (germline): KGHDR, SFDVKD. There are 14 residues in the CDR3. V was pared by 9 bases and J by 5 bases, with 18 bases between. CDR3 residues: CATGQGRGEETQYF. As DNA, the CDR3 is TGTGCCACCGGTCAAGGTCGGGGAGAGGAGACCCAGTACTTC.

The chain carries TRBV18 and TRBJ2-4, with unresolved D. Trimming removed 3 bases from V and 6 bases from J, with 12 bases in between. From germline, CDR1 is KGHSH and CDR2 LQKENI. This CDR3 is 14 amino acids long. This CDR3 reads CASSPEMLGNIQYF. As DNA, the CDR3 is TGTGCCAGCTCACCCGAGATGTTAGGAAACATTCAGTACTTC.

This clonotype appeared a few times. DNA for the CDR3: TGTGCCATCAGTGAATCCGATTCTAGCGACTACTCCTACAATGAGCAGTTCTTC. Protein: CAISESDSSDYSYNEQFF. This chain links TRBV10-3 with TRBJ2-1; D possibly corresponds to TRBD2 (6 bases). CDR1 is ENHRY and CDR2 is SYGVKD in the germline V gene. The CDR3 covers 18 residues. Trimming left V 3 bases short and J 0 bases short, with 18 bases between.

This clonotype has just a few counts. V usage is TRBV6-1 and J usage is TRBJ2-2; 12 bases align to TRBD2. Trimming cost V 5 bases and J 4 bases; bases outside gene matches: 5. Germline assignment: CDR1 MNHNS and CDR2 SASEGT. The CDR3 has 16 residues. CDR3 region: CASSRLAGVSTGELFF. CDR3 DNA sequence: TGTGCCAGCAGTCGACTAGCGGGAGTTTCCACCGGGGAGCTGTTTTTT.

The CDR3 nucleotides are TGTGCCAGCAGCTCGGGACAGGGTTGGAGTGGCTACACCTTC. This encodes CASSSGQGWSGYTF. V is TRBV11-2 and J is TRBJ1-2; 9 nucleotides align to TRBD1. The CDR3 covers 14 residues. The trim removed 4 bases at V and 7 bases at J, leaving 7 bases unmatched. Germline V gene lookup returns CDR1 SGHAT and CDR2 FQNNGV. The full variable domain, its missing parts supplied by reference TRBV11-2 and TRBJ1-2, is EAGVAQSPRYKIIEKRQSVAFWCNPISGHATLYWYQQILGQGPKLLIQFQNNGVVDDSQLPKDRFSAERLKGVDSTLKIQPAKLEDSAVYLCASSSGQGWSGYTFGSGTRLTVV.

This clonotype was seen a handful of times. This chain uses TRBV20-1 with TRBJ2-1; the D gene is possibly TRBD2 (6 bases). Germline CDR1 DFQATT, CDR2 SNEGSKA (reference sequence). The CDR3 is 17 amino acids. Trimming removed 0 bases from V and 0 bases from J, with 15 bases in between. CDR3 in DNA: TGCAGTGCTAGAGATAGGAGGAGCGGGCGCTCCTACAATGAGCAGTTCTTC. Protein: CSARDRRSGRSYNEQFF.

For the CDR3, the DNA is TGTGCCATCGGATCAGACAGCTACGAGCAGTACTTC. Amino acids: CAIGSDSYEQYF. V and J are TRBV10-3 and TRBJ2-7, with a possible D match to TRBD1 (5 bases). V lost 8 bases and J 3 bases, leaving 11 bases between the germline ends. Per germline, CDR1 ENHRY and CDR2 SYGVKD. The CDR3 loop spans 12 amino acids.

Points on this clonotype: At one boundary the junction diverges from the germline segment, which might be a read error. The CDR3 bases are TGTGCTAGCAGCCCGTCTAGCGGGGGAGATACGCAGTATTTT. The encoded protein is CASSPSSGGDTQYF. This chain joins TRBV7-7 and TRBJ2-3, with 10 nucleotides matching TRBD2. CDR1 is SSHAT and CDR2 is FNYEAQ in the germline V gene (reference sequence). The CDR3 has 14 amino acids. The full variable domain, with the rest looked up from reference TRBV7-7 and TRBJ2-3, is GAGVSQSPRYKVTKRGQDVTLRCDPISSHATLYWYQQALGQGPEFLTYFNYEAQPDKSGLPSDRFSAERPEGSISTLTIQRTEQRDSAMYRCASSPSSGGDTQYFGPGTRLTVL.

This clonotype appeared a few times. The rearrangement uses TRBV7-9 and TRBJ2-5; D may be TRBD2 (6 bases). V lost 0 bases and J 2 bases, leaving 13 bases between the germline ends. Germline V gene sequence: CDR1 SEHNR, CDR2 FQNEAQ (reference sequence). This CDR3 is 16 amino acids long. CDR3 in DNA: TGTGCCAGCAGCTTAGCGCAGAGGGGAGGACAAGAGACCCAGTACTTC. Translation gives CASSLAQRGGQETQYF.

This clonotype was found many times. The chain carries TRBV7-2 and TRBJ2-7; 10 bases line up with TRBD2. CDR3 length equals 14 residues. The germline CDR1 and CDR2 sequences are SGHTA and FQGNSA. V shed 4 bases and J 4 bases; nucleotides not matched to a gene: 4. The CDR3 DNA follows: TGTGCCAGCAGCTCAGGACTAGCGGCGTACGAGCAGTACTTC. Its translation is CASSSGLAAYEQYF.

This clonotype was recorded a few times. In nucleotides, the CDR3 is TGTGCCATCCCTGGTCCTCGAAAGGAGCTGTTTTTT. The encoded protein is CAIPGPRKELFF. The chain links TRBV10-3 to TRBJ2-2, with D unresolved. V was pared by 8 bases and J by 10 bases, with 14 bases between. The CDR3 sequence is 12 residues long. Germline V gives CDR1 ENHRY, CDR2 SYGVKD.